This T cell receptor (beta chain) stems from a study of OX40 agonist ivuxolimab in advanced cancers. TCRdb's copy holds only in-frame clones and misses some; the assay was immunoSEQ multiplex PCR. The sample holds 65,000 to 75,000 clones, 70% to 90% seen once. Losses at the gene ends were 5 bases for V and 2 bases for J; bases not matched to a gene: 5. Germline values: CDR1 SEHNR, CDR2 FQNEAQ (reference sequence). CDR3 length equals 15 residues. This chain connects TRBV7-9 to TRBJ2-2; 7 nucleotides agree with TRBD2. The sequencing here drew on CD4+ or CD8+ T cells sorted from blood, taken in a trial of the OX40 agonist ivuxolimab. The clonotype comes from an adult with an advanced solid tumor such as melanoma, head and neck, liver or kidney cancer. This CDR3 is CASSRAGTNTGELFF. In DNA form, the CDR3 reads TGTGCCAGCAGCCGAGCGGGAACAAACACCGGGGAGCTGTTTTTT.